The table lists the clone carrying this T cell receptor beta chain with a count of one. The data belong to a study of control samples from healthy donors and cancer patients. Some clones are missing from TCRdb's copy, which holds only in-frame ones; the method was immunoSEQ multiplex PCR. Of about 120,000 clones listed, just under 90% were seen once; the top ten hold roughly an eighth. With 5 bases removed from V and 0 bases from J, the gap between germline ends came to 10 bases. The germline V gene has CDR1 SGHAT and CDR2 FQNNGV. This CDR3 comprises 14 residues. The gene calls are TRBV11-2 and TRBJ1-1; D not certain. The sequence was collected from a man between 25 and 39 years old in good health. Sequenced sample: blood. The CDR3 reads CASSASSMNTEAFF. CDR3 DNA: TGTGCCAGCAGCGCCAGCTCTATGAACACTGAAGCTTTCTTT.